The 25 T cell receptor beta chains presented below share a single source sample, sequenced in a study of blood T cell repertoires in COVID-19. The protocol was immunoSEQ multiplex PCR, while the TCRdb copy is restricted to in-frame clones and leaves out a portion. The table lists approximately 210,000 clones, about 95% of them singletons. The sample consisted of peripheral blood. The receptors stem from a man aged 25 to 45 with COVID-19, enrolled during active disease.

The chain uses TRBV3-1 (or the pseudogene TRBV3-2) and TRBJ1-1; TRBD1 matches at 11 bases. CDR3 length equals 17 residues. CDR1 LGHDT and CDR2 YNNKEL come from the germline V gene (reference sequence). The ends lost 0 bases at V and 0 bases at J; junction bases unmatched: 3. The CDR3 sequence is CASSQEGTGGMNTEAFF. The CDR3 nucleotides read TGTGCCAGCAGCCAAGAAGGGACAGGGGGGATGAACACTGAAGCTTTCTTT.

The genes are TRBV5-4 and TRBJ1-2, with 10 bases fitting TRBD1. CDR3 size: 14 residues. The V gene's germline CDR1 is SGHNT and CDR2 YYREEE (reference sequence). V shed 0 bases and J 10 bases; nucleotides not matched to a gene: 6. The CDR3 region is CASSLARTGGDYTF. The CDR3 DNA reads as TGTGCCAGCAGCTTGGCGCGGACAGGGGGGGACTACACCTTC.

The chain has TRBV7-9 and TRBJ2-2; the match to TRBD1 covers 9 bases. CDR1 is SEHNR, CDR2 FQNEAQ, per germline (reference sequence). With 2 bases clipped from V and 6 bases from J, the junction kept 7 bases outside the gene matches. The CDR3 totals 16 residues. CDR3 loop: CASSLRGTGWSGELFF. For the CDR3, the DNA is TGTGCCAGCAGCTTACGGGGGACAGGGTGGTCCGGGGAGCTGTTTTTT.

CDR3 region: CASSETGMSGYTF. CDR3 DNA sequence: TGTGCCAGCAGCGAAACAGGGATGAGTGGCTACACCTTC. The V call is TRBV5-4, the J call TRBJ1-2, with D possibly TRBD1 on 6 matching bases. The V and J ends lost 4 bases and 7 bases respectively, with 14 bases between them. The CDR3 is made up of 13 amino acids. Per the germline V gene, CDR1 is SGHNT and CDR2 is YYREEE (reference sequence).

About this clone: The identical CDR3 is also encoded by other nucleotide sequences in the sample. The chain couples TRBV30 to TRBJ1-2, with D maybe TRBD1 (6 bases). The CDR3 contains 13 residues. Germline CDR1 GTSNPN, CDR2 SVGIG (reference sequence). V was clipped by 0 bases and J by 7 bases, with 12 bases between them. CDR3 bases: TGTGCCTGGAGTGTACGGGGGGCCTTTGGCTACACCTTC. It encodes CAWSVRGAFGYTF.

This clone was counted a single time. This sequence joins TRBV7-4 and TRBJ1-5; TRBD1 aligns across 10 bases. Germline CDR1 SGHVT, CDR2 SQSDAQ. J gave up 6 bases and V 2 bases, and 1 base lay outside the gene matches. This CDR3 is 14 amino acids long. The CDR3 nucleotides read TGTGCCAGCAGCTTAAGACAGGGGGCTCAGCCCCAGCATTTT. Translated: CASSLRQGAQPQHF.

This rearrangement joins TRBV27 to TRBJ2-3, with TRBD1 matching 8 bases. After removal of 6 bases from V and 9 bases from J, the junction contained 14 bases not matched to a gene. CDR1 is MNHEY, CDR2 SMNVEV, per germline (reference sequence). The CDR3 runs 15 residues. The CDR3 DNA follows: TGTGCCAGCAGCACCGCGGACAGGGAGACCGAGACGCAGTATTTT. This encodes CASSTADRETETQYF.

J is TRBJ2-2 and V is TRBV25-1, with D tentatively TRBD2 (6 bases). The V gene's germline CDR1 is MGHDK and CDR2 SYGVNS. V lost 4 bases and J lost 7, with 16 bases in between. The CDR3 covers 15 residues. This CDR3 is CASSGSGTGGGELFF. CDR3 sequence (DNA): TGTGCCAGCAGTGGTTCAGGGACCGGGGGCGGGGAGCTGTTTTTT.

This chain joins TRBV5-3 and TRBJ2-3; 7 positions match TRBD2. TRBV5-3 is flagged as an ORF with uncertain function. Trimming took 2 bases from V and 2 from J; bases not matched to a gene: 17. The length of the CDR3 is 19 residues. CDR3 loop: CARSFVGSGAGQLTDTQYF. The CDR3 DNA is TGTGCCAGAAGCTTCGTCGGAAGCGGGGCGGGTCAGCTCACAGATACGCAGTATTTT.

The V call is TRBV11-1, the J call TRBJ2-3; D may be TRBD2 (5 bases). The CDR3 extends over 15 amino acids. With 5 bases removed from V and 3 bases from J, the gap between germline ends came to 15 bases. Per the germline V gene, CDR1 is SGHAT and CDR2 is FQDESV (reference sequence). The CDR3, as DNA: TGTGCCAGCAGCCTAACCCGGGGAGAAACAGATACGCAGTATTTT. The encoded protein is CASSLTRGETDTQYF.

The chain couples TRBV27 to TRBJ2-2; 12 nucleotides align to TRBD1. There are 17 residues in the CDR3. Germline assignment: CDR1 MNHEY and CDR2 SMNVEV (reference sequence). The V and J ends lost 3 bases and 4 bases, in that order; junction bases with no gene match: 6. CDR3 coding DNA: TGTGCCAGCAGTTTCACCGGGACAGGGGGCAGCACCGGGGAGCTGTTTTTT. It codes for CASSFTGTGGSTGELFF.

This chain connects TRBV7-9 to TRBJ2-7; TRBD2 is a possible D gene (5 bases). This CDR3 is built from 15 residues. Trimming took off 4 bases at V and 0 bases at J, with 13 bases between the two ends. Per the germline V gene, CDR1 is SEHNR and CDR2 is FQNEAQ (reference sequence). The CDR3 nucleotides are TGTGCCAGCAGCTCACCCAATGGGAGCTCCTACGAGCAGTACTTC. Amino acids: CASSSPNGSSYEQYF.

The genes are TRBV7-3 and TRBJ1-2; no firm D call. The CDR3 is made up of 14 amino acids. The germline V and J ends were trimmed by 5 bases and 4 bases, with 14 bases remaining between them. CDR1 is SGHTA, CDR2 FQGTGA, per germline. The CDR3 spells CASSPGDVGYGYTF. As DNA, the CDR3 is TGTGCCAGCAGCCCTGGAGACGTAGGCTATGGCTACACCTTC.

The chain uses TRBV20-1 and TRBJ1-2; 10 positions match TRBD1. The CDR3 length is 16 residues. The V segment lost 3 bases and the J segment 8 bases; nucleotides outside the gene matches: 15. From germline, CDR1 is DFQATT and CDR2 SNEGSKA (reference sequence). CDR3 sequence (DNA): TGCAGTGCTAGTCGGCCCAAAGGACAGGGGGGTTTGGGCTACACCTTC. This encodes CSASRPKGQGGLGYTF.

This clone was counted a single time. The chain recombines TRBV4-1 with TRBJ2-1; 10 nucleotides align to TRBD2. Germline V gives CDR1 MGHRA, CDR2 YSYEKL. The CDR3 length is 15 residues. V gave up 2 bases and J gave up 8 bases; unmatched junction bases: 6. The CDR3 nucleotides are TGCGCCAGCAGCCAACCGACTAGCGGGTCCTATGAGCAGTTCTTC. Its protein product is CASSQPTSGSYEQFF.

V gene TRBV6-5 combines with J gene TRBJ2-1; D is possibly TRBD1 (5 bases). The CDR3 has 13 amino acids. Trimming pared 7 bases from V and 4 bases from J, leaving 11 bases between. Germline-derived CDR1 and CDR2 are MNHEY and SVGAGI. CDR3 nucleotides: TGTGCCAGCACCTGGGGCGAATACAATGAGCAGTTCTTC. Its protein is CASTWGEYNEQFF.

The V gene is TRBV13, the J gene TRBJ1-1; D gene unclear. Per germline, CDR1 PRHDT and CDR2 FYEKMQ (reference sequence). This CDR3 region has 14 residues. The V end was cut by 2 bases, the J end by 3 bases, with 10 bases between. As DNA, the CDR3 is TGTGCCAGCAGCTTATCCGGAGATTACACTGAAGCTTTCTTT. As protein: CASSLSGDYTEAFF.

The V and J genes are TRBV19 and TRBJ1-1; the D is unclear. The CDR3 loop spans 13 amino acids. Trimming took 1 base from V and 1 from J, leaving 4 bases between them. Germline-derived CDR1 and CDR2 are LNHDA and SQIVND (reference sequence). The CDR3 DNA reads as TGTGCCAGTAGTATAGTTAGGAACACTGAAGCTTTCTTT. Amino acids: CASSIVRNTEAFF. Filled out from reference TRBV19 and TRBJ1-1, the complete variable domain reads DGGITQSPKYLFRKEGQNVTLSCEQNLNHDAMYWYRQDPGQGLRLIYYSQIVNDFQKGDIAEGYSVSREKKESFPLTVTSAQKNPTAFYLCASSIVRNTEAFFGQGTRLTVV.

This clone was found once. This sequence joins TRBV10-3 and TRBJ1-2, with TRBD1 matching over 9 bases. The germline CDR1 and CDR2 sequences are ENHRY and SYGVKD. Trimming cost V 3 bases and J 1 base; bases outside gene matches: 9. The CDR3 extends over 17 amino acids. The CDR3 region has the DNA TGTGCCATCAGTGAACCAAGCCCGGGACAGGGTAACTATGGCTACACCTTC. This encodes CAISEPSPGQGNYGYTF.

This clone was detected only once. The CDR3 loop is CSADKGGQGNGYTF. As DNA, the CDR3 is TGCAGCGCGGATAAAGGAGGACAGGGGAACGGCTACACCTTC. The chain couples TRBV29-1 to TRBJ1-2, with 9 bases fitting TRBD1. With 7 bases clipped from V and 8 bases from J, the junction kept 14 bases outside the gene matches. Germline CDR1 and CDR2: SQVTM and ANQGSEA. This CDR3 is 14 amino acids long.

The chain is built from TRBV7-2 and TRBJ2-5; 9 positions agree with TRBD1. This CDR3 spans 16 amino acids. Germline V gives CDR1 SGHTA, CDR2 FQGNSA. J was trimmed by 1 base and V by 5 bases; bases with no gene match: 8. CDR3 region: CASSPGDRASQETQYF. The CDR3 DNA reads as TGTGCCAGCAGCCCGGGGGACAGGGCCTCCCAAGAGACCCAGTACTTC.

The rearrangement uses TRBV6-6 and TRBJ1-4, with TRBD1 identical over 7 bases. This CDR3 has 14 amino acids. V lost 2 bases, J lost 8 bases, and 5 bases stayed unmatched. Germline values: CDR1 MNHNY, CDR2 SVGAGI (reference sequence). The CDR3 spells CASSYGQEGEKLFF. The CDR3 DNA reads TGTGCCAGCAGTTACGGACAGGAGGGGGAAAAACTGTTTTTT.

The J gene is TRBJ2-7, the V gene TRBV11-2; 7 nucleotides agree with TRBD2. Germline V gene sequence: CDR1 SGHAT, CDR2 FQNNGV. V lost 3 bases and J lost 2; bases outside the gene matches: 10. CDR3 length: 16 residues. Here the CDR3 DNA reads TGTGCCAGCAGCTTCAGGGCGGGGGTAACTGCCTACGAGCAGTACTTC. It codes for CASSFRAGVTAYEQYF.

J is TRBJ1-5 and V is TRBV19; D is unresolved. The germline CDR1 and CDR2 sequences are LNHDA and SQIVND (reference sequence). Trimming left V 2 bases short and J 4 bases short, with 3 bases between. The CDR3 is 12 amino acids. The CDR3 loop reads CASSISNQPQHF. CDR3 DNA sequence: TGTGCCAGTAGTATATCAAATCAGCCCCAGCATTTT.

A note on this clone: The sample holds other DNA sequences that translate to the same CDR3. The rearrangement uses TRBV5-4 and TRBJ2-2; TRBD2 matches 8 bases. This CDR3 spans 16 amino acids. Germline values: CDR1 SGHNT, CDR2 YYREEE (reference sequence). Trimming cost V 2 bases and J 1 base; bases outside gene matches: 4. In nucleotides, the CDR3 is TGTGCCAGCAGCTTAGGGCTAGCGGGGAACACCGGGGAGCTGTTTTTT. It yields the protein CASSLGLAGNTGELFF.